This T cell receptor (beta chain) derives from a study of cytomegalovirus exposure and HLA in healthy donors (dated by TCRdb to about 2017). With respect to the entire study: An earlier analysis of roughly 630 of the donors reported more than 250 Gb of sequence data and some 120 million unique TCR beta sequences from 150 million to 200 million T cells. An early release covering roughly 640 HLA-typed donors comprised around 300 gigabases of sequencing data and around 80 million unique TCR sequences. Of the roughly 400 genotyped donors, 75% to 85% were placed in the genetic ancestry cluster associated with self-reported Caucasian donors. The study aimed to test whether cataloging public T cell receptors could reveal signatures of past pathogen exposure. The study profiled the T cell repertoires of about 720 subjects by immunosequencing and related them to cytomegalovirus serostatus. In addition to the first cohort of about 650 subjects, a separate validation cohort of approximately 130 different subjects was used. To predict cytomegalovirus infection status, the study combined high-throughput TCR immunosequencing, statistical association of individual TCRs with disease status, and machine learning. In a later analysis, previously published TCR beta repertoires from roughly 710 donors were re-analyzed and high-resolution HLA genotyping was added so that TCR occurrence patterns could be studied. Rather than drawing on any new phenotypic data, the later analysis identified candidate immune exposures from TCR beta sequences and the way those sequences occurred across donors. To decide whether each TCR beta V gene segment behaved as functional or pseudogenic, an earlier analysis of some 580 of the donors relied on high-throughput TCR beta sequencing. Donor age, sex, ethnicity and CMV serostatus were compiled together with the repertoire data. A later genetic analysis used genome-wide SNP genotypes for about 60% of the 666 donors, treating that subset as a discovery cohort. All discovery cohort repertoires had been generated on a single sequencing platform. Both class I and class II loci were covered by HLA typing, at four-digit resolution. The number of donors typed differed by locus, with 629-630 for A, B, C, DRB1 and DQB1, roughly 520 for DQA1, over 600 for DPA1, and approximately 470 for DPB1. Four or five DR-DQ haplotypes were handled as single units for association and clustering because linkage in the cohort was strong. Among 398 genotyped donors of the cohort, an average of 235,054 unique TCR beta nucleotide sequences were sequenced per donor, approximately 20% of them non-productive. What the authors observed across the whole study: In a later analysis, the rate of TCR association differed among HLA loci, with DRB1 alleles having the most associated TCRs and HLA-C alleles having the fewest. The classifier was reported to diagnose cytomegalovirus status with high specificity and sensitivity in both the original cohort and the validation cohort. Several of the top co-occurrence clusters appeared to be linked to parvovirus B19, influenza, CMV and Epstein-Barr virus, according to a later analysis. Because the 87-base-pair reads could not distinguish some IMGT-functional V segments, including TRBV6-2 and TRBV6-3, those segments were excluded. The study gave a list of about 160 TCR beta chains associated with cytomegalovirus. Compared with the approximately 670-donor mean, donors in an Asian-associated ancestry cluster had fewer N-insertions in productive TCRs, according to a later genetic analysis. In a later genetic analysis, a missense DCLRE1C variant was associated with V-gene and J-gene trimming of TCR beta chains, and the association was replicated in an independent cohort. A cluster of highly shared sequence variants was judged likely to be a technical artifact of the sequencing pipeline. A further reported finding was that TCR beta sequences accurately predicted the HLA-A and HLA-B alleles for most subjects in the first cohort. Roughly uniform sequencing depth across donors was assumed in presence/absence analyses, although this assumption may not hold. It was suggested by the authors that the approach could potentially be generalized to other disease states and immunological phenotypes. The earlier analysis of almost 600 of the donors excluded roughly 17 rarely observed V segments, including chromosome 9 orphons, because counts were too low. Compared with equally common non-associated chains, HLA-associated TCR beta chains in a later analysis were more clonally expanded and had lower generation probabilities. In a later analysis, most CMV-associated TCR beta chains were found to appear HLA-restricted, with HLA associations seemingly driven largely by CMV exposure. Strong co-occurrence of HLA alleles, especially DR and DQ, made assigning TCR associations to individual alleles difficult. While some public TCRs were present in many individuals, most TCR sequences turned up only very rarely across donors. A few of the identified cytomegalovirus-associated TCR beta chains were confirmed in vitro to be specific for cytomegalovirus antigens. CMV serostatus was the only immune exposure information available for the cohort. An earlier analysis of approximately 540 of the donors showed that most TCR beta V segments appeared in productive rearrangements either about 90% or about 30% of the time, which broadly matched IMGT annotations. HLA typing was unavailable for some donors at each locus, so association tests used only the typed subset. At a false discovery rate of 0.05, a later analysis linked about 17,000 TCR beta sequences to specific HLA alleles. Linkage disequilibrium might explain the correlated functional status among segregating V segments, but an unknown experimental factor could not be ruled out. In this cohort, only TCR beta chains were sequenced, and detectable features were limited by the absence of alpha or paired-chain data.

In total, 500 to 700 healthy bone marrow donors made up the cohort. Cohort members were all nominally healthy when sampled, although unrecorded immune exposures were likely present. The donor tested CMV seropositive, placing the donor among the 250 to 350 seropositive members of the cohort. Every donor gave a peripheral blood sample, and the peripheral blood mononuclear cells from that sample were used for TCR beta sequencing. The Qiagen DNeasy Blood Extraction Kit was used to extract genomic DNA from the blood cell samples. The method behind the library was the immunoSEQ multiplex PCR assay. A mixture of 60 forward primers for TCR Vbeta segments and 13 reverse primers for TCR Jbeta segments was used in the multiplex PCR. A multiplex PCR assay on genomic DNA amplified the CDR3 region of rearranged TCR beta genes. The amplified TCR beta libraries were sequenced on the Illumina HiSeq System as 87-base-pair reads. Regarding the original processing steps: A later analysis counted some 80 million unique TCR beta chains across the 550 to 800 repertoires, and around 12 million of these chains were shared by at least two donors. To remove PCR and sequencing errors, raw reads were error-corrected and collapsed into unique sequences using a nearest-neighbor algorithm that merged closely related sequences. CDR3 sequences were aligned to IMGT reference sequences to assign V, D and J gene segments. For a sequence to be retained, a match of at least six nucleotides to both a V gene segment and a J gene segment was required. A rearrangement counted as productive if the CDR3 had no stop codons and remained in frame with V and J, and every other rearrangement counted as non-productive. Following IMGT convention, CDR3 was defined as the stretch from the second conserved V-encoded cysteine to the conserved J-encoded phenylalanine. The earlier analysis of approximately 500 of the donors excluded sequences that lacked an unambiguous match to a single V gene segment. An earlier analysis of a few hundred of the donors called V segments functional above 56.7% productive rearrangements and segregating when the between-donor standard deviation exceeded 5%. To diagnose cytomegalovirus status from the catalog of TCR beta chain sequences, a statistical classification framework was built. A later analysis assigned V and J genes by comparing TCR nucleotide sequences with IMGT/GENE-DB human TR gene sequences. Using the TCRdist pipeline, a later analysis assigned CDR3 sequences along with most-parsimonious VDJ recombination scenarios. In a later analysis, every TCR beta chain was defined by the combination of its CDR3 amino acid sequence and its V-gene family, and reads without a unique V-gene family were dropped. To address suspected cross-contamination and a sequencing artifact, a later analysis removed around 590 highly shared, low-generation-probability nucleotide sequences. In a later analysis, a clonal expansion index was calculated for each public chain from normalized within-repertoire ranks of inferred template counts. In a later analysis, generation probabilities were computed using a VDJ recombination model fitted to out-of-frame rearrangements, and the results were checked against IGoR. In a later analysis, hypergeometric tests were used to score TCR-TCR, TCR-HLA and TCR-CMV co-occurrence, with a repertoire-size bias correction applied to TCR pairs. To estimate false discovery rates, a later analysis permuted the HLA or CMV assignments 20 times. In a later analysis, co-occurring TCRs were grouped with DBSCAN, and TCRdist sequence similarity was added when clustering was performed within HLA-allele-positive subsets. Repertoires with fewer than 30,000 or more than 120,000 public chains, plus five repertoires with anomalous nucleotide sharing, were excluded from co-occurrence clustering. What TCRdb holds here is the immuneACCESS table cut down to in-frame rearrangements. Part of the clones is not present; checked against another copy, under half of the missing clones reflect an unresolved V gene, and the others are unexplained. The DNA was the basis for D and trimming; V, J and clone size are from that table. This sample is represented by about 170,000 clones; approximately 85% of them were singletons. The biggest ten clones account for approximately 2.5% of the sample.

The V end loses 7 bases and the J end loses 0 bases, and a stretch of 12 bases separates them. There are 14 amino acids in the CDR3, from cysteine to phenylalanine inclusive. The DNA shown is the 42-base CDR3, in frame from base 1. CDR1 and CDR2 are read off the germline V gene (reference sequence) as LNHDA and SQIVND. This clone turned up a few times. Its antigen specificity is not known. No qualities accompany the bases; no much larger clone lies one base away. Recombination linked TRBV19 to TRBJ1-1, with a tentative D gene TRBD1 over 6 matching bases. The sample comprised PBMCs. The TCR sequence derives from a man aged 25 to 45 in good health and CMV-seropositive. The CDR3 region reads CASTWDTLNTEAFF. Here is the DNA: TGTGCCAGTACCTGGGACACGCTGAACACTGAAGCTTTCTTT.